The 4 T cell receptor beta chains presented below share a single source sample, sequenced in a study of T cells expressing NK-cell markers. Reprocessing the 5' RACE reads, TCRdb reports a single entry for every CDR3 protein and omits DNA. The listing records about 390,000 distinct CDR3 sequences. Sequencing input: blood T cells: a sorted CD56 or NKG2C T cell subset, CD4+ or CD8+ T cells, or bulk PBMC T cells (not recorded which). The receptor source for this set is a woman in her fifties or sixties in good health.

The rearrangement joins TRBV10-3 to TRBJ1-6. The CDR3 has 13 amino acids. Germline lookup yields CDR1 ENHRY and CDR2 SYGVKD. The CDR3: CAISPVENSPLHF.

The chain uses TRBV5-5 and TRBJ2-2; the D gene TCRdb calls, TRBD2, cannot be checked with no DNA. Germline CDR1 SGHKS, CDR2 YYEKEE (reference sequence). The length of the CDR3 is 16 residues. CDR3 loop: CASSFPTSGISGELFF.

V is TRBV5-1 and J is TRBJ2-1; TCRdb's D call of TRBD2 is untestable without DNA. The CDR3 length is 17 residues. Per germline, CDR1 SGHRS and CDR2 YFSETQ. CDR3 sequence reads: CASSLFASGSLSNEQFF. Variable domain in full (rest from reference TRBV5-1 and TRBJ2-1): KAGVTQTPRYLIKTRGQQVTLSCSPISGHRSVSWYQQTPGQGLQFLFEYFSETQRNKGNFPGRFSGRQFSNSRSEMNVSTLELGDSALYLCASSLFASGSLSNEQFFGPGTRLTVL.

The chain joins TRBV20-1 to TRBJ1-5. Germline V gene sequence: CDR1 DFQATT, CDR2 SNEGSKA (reference sequence). This CDR3 region has 14 residues. CDR3 sequence: CSAPVDDSNQPQHF.